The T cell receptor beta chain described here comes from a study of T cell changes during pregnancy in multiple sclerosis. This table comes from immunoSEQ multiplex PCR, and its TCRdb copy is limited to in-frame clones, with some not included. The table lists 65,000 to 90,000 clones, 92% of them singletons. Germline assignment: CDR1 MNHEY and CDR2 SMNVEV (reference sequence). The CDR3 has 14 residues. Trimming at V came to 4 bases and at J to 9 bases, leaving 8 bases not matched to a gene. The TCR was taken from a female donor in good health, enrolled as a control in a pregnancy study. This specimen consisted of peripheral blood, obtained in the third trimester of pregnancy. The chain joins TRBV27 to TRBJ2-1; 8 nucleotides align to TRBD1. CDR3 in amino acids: CASSWVPGGSEQFF. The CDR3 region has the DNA TGTGCCAGCAGTTGGGTCCCAGGGGGCTCTGAGCAGTTCTTC.